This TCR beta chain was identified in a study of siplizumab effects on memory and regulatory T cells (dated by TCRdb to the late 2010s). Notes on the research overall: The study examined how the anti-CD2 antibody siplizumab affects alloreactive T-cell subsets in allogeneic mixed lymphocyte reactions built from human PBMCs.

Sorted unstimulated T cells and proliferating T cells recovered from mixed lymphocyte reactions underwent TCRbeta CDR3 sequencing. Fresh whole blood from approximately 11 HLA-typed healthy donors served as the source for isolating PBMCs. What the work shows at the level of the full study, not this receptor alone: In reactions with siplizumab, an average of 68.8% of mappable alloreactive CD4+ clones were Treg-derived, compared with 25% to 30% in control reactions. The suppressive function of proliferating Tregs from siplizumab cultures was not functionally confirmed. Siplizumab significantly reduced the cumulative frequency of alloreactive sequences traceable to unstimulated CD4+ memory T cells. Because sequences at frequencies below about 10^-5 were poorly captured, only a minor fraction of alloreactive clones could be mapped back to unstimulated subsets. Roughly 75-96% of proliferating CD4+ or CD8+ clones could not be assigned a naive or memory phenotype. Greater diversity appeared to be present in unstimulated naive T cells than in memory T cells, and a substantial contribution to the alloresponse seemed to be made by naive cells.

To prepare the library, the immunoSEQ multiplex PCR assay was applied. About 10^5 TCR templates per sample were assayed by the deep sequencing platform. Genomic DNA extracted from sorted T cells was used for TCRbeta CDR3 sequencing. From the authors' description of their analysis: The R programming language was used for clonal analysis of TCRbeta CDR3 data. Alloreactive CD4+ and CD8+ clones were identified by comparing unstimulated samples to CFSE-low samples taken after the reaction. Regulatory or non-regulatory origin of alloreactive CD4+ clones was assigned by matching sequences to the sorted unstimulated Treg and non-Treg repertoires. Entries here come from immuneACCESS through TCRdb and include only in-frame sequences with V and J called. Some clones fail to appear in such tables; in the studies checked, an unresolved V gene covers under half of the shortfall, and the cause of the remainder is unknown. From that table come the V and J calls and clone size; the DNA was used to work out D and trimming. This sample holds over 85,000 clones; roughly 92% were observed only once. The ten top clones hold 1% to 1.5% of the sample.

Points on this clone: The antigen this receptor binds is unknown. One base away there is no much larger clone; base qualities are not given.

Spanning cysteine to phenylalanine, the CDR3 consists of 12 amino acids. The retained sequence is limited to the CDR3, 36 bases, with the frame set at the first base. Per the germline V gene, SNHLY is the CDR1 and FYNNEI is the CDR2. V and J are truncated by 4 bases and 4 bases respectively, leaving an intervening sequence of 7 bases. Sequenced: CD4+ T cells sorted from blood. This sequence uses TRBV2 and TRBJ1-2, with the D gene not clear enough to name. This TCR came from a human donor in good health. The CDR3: CASSAVTYGYTF. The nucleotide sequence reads TGTGCCAGCAGTGCGGTCACCTATGGCTACACCTTC.